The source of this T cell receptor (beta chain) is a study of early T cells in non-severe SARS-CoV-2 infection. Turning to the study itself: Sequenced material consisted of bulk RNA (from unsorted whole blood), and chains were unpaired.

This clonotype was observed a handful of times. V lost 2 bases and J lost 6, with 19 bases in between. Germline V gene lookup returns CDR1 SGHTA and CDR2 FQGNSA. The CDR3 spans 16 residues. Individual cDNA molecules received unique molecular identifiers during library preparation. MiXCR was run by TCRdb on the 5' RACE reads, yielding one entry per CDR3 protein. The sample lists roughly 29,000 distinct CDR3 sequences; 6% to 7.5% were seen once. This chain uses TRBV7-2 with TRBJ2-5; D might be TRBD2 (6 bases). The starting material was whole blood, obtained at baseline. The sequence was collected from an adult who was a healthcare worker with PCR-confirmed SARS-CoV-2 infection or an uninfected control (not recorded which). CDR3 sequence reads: CASSLRSGASEQTQYF. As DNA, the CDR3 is TGTGCCAGCAGCTTACGGTCGGGAGCCTCGGAACAGACCCAGTACTTC.